These 10 T cell receptor beta chains were all obtained from the same sample, sequenced in a study of a mutant IDH1 vaccine in newly diagnosed glioma. Described time point: baseline, week 1 (first vaccination visit). Indicated treatment: pre-vaccination baseline after standard-of-care therapy. Some clones are missing from TCRdb's copy, which holds only in-frame ones; the method was immunoSEQ multiplex PCR. The sample includes 75,000 to 100,000 clones, around nine tenths of them seen just once. Sequenced here: PBMCs, sampled from a glioma patient treated with radiotherapy, temozolomide or both. The receptors stem from a woman in her fifties or sixties with glioma.

The CDR3 region is CATPSRAGGYGDGYTF. The CDR3 nucleotides are TGTGCCACCCCTTCCAGGGCAGGGGGTTATGGGGATGGCTACACCTTC. The chain has TRBV10-3 and TRBJ1-2; 7 nucleotides line up with TRBD1. Germline assignment: CDR1 ENHRY and CDR2 SYGVKD. The CDR3 runs to 16 residues. The ends lost 10 bases at V and 6 bases at J; junction bases unmatched: 20.

J is TRBJ2-2 and V is TRBV9; D unresolved. Germline CDR1 reads SGDLS; CDR2 reads YYNGEE. CDR3 length equals 12 residues. V lost 1 base to trimming and J lost 3 bases, with 1 base between them. As DNA, the CDR3 is TGTGCCAGCAGCGTATACACCGGGGAGCTGTTTTTT. Residues: CASSVYTGELFF.

The rearrangement uses TRBV7-3 and TRBJ2-3, with D unclear. This CDR3 is built from 13 residues. Trimming stripped 3 bases from V and 5 bases from J, with 9 bases between. The V gene's germline CDR1 is SGHTA and CDR2 FQGTGA. Here the CDR3 reads CASSFIPGDTQYF. DNA of the CDR3: TGTGCCAGCAGCTTCATACCGGGAGATACGCAGTATTTT.

This chain uses TRBV6-4 with TRBJ2-3; weak D call: TRBD2 (6 bases). The CDR3 loop spans 18 amino acids. CDR1 and CDR2 from the germline V gene are MRHNA and SNTAGT. Trimming stripped 4 bases from V and 4 bases from J, with 24 bases between. The CDR3 reads CASSGGDSWGSSPDTQYF. The CDR3 DNA sequence: TGTGCCAGCAGTGGGGGGGACTCCTGGGGGAGTTCCCCAGATACGCAGTATTTT.

The chain joins TRBV27 to TRBJ2-7; 11 bases agree with TRBD2. The CDR3 is made up of 17 amino acids. Germline values: CDR1 MNHEY, CDR2 SMNVEV (reference sequence). J gave up 0 bases and V 6 bases, and 10 bases lay outside the gene matches. CDR3 sequence: CASSPKTSGASSYEQYF. In DNA, the CDR3 is TGTGCCAGCAGCCCTAAGACTAGCGGGGCTAGCTCCTACGAGCAGTACTTC.

This clone appeared once. The junction and the germline gene differ at one end; a read error may be behind it. V is TRBV7-7 and J is TRBJ2-6, with a tentative D call TRBD1 (5 bases). The CDR3 spans 17 residues. In germline, CDR1 is SSHAT, CDR2 FNYEAQ (reference sequence). CDR3 sequence (DNA): TGTGCTAGCAGCCGCGCCGGACAATCCCCAGGGGCCAACGTCCTGACTTTC. Translation: CASSRAGQSPGANVLTF.

This chain uses TRBV2 with TRBJ2-5, with a tentative D call TRBD2 (6 bases). This CDR3 has 12 amino acids. Trimming removed 6 bases from V and 7 bases from J, with 12 bases in between. Germline CDR1 SNHLY, CDR2 FYNNEI. CDR3 DNA sequence: TGTGCCAGCAGCACCCGGGGAGGGACCCAGTACTTC. It specifies CASSTRGGTQYF.

Comments on this clone: This specimen includes other DNA sequences encoding the same CDR3. This chain connects TRBV6-1 to TRBJ1-1; no clear D gene. The germline V gene encodes CDR1 MNHNS and CDR2 SASEGT. This CDR3 is built from 12 residues. V lost 3 bases and J lost 5, with 7 bases in between. The CDR3 here is CASSDRGTEAFF. CDR3 sequence (DNA): TGTGCCAGCAGTGATAGAGGAACTGAAGCTTTCTTT.

V usage is TRBV9 and J usage is TRBJ2-7; D may match TRBD1 or TRBD2 (5 bases each). Trimming took 6 bases from V and 4 from J, leaving 14 bases between them. The CDR3 totals 13 residues. CDR1 is SGDLS and CDR2 is YYNGEE in the germline V gene. CDR3 loop: CASIPGAIYEQYF. In nucleotides, the CDR3 is TGTGCCAGCATCCCCGGGGCCATTTACGAGCAGTACTTC.

V usage is TRBV19 and J usage is TRBJ2-3; weak D call: TRBD1 (5 bases). V shed 1 base and J shed 1 base, with 6 bases lying between them. This CDR3 spans 14 amino acids. Germline V CDR1 and CDR2: LNHDA, SQIVND (reference sequence). The CDR3 sequence: CASSIVQGTDTQYF. The CDR3 DNA reads as TGTGCCAGTAGTATAGTACAGGGCACAGATACGCAGTATTTT.